This T cell receptor (beta chain) was recorded in a study of vaccination and CD4 T cells after COVID-19. About the research overall: Cells were stimulated with overlapping spike peptides from SARS-CoV-2, HCoV-NL63, HCoV-OC43 and HCoV-229E.

With regard to this clonotype: What it binds is not known.

The Oncomine TCR Beta short-read assay generated sequence data from the DNA of cultured CD4+ T cells. TCRdb fed the PCR reads into MiXCR, producing one record per CDR3 protein. The profile shows a few thousand distinct CDR3 sequences, about 40% of them singletons. Study results and limitations: Spike mono-reactivity was the property of 304 of 307 vaccine-specific clones in convalescent patients.

The CDR3 covers 14 residues. Germline-derived CDR1 and CDR2 are SGHAT and FQNNGV. The V gene lost 6 bases and the J gene lost 4 bases, with 13 bases spanning the gap. Treatment here: roughly 10-day PBMC culture with coronavirus spike peptide pools or control peptides (ViraFEST assay). PBMCs, plated at about 2.2 million per well, were grown in the presence of around 10 IU/ml IL-2 and 10 ug/ml peptide pools. The receptor comes from a human donor who had recovered from COVID-19. The input for sequencing was CD4+ T cells from blood, cultured in vitro, taken after SARS-CoV-2 vaccination. This chain connects TRBV11-2 to TRBJ1-3; no definite D call. CDR3 sequence reads: CASRIARLGNTIYF. In nucleotides, the CDR3 is TGTGCCAGCAGGATAGCCAGACTAGGAAACACCATATATTTT.